These 3 T cell receptor beta chains were sequenced from one sample in a study of blood T cell repertoires in COVID-19. The data were produced by immunoSEQ multiplex PCR, yet TCRdb's version contains in-frame clones alone and is incomplete. The table includes more than 300,000 clones, roughly 90% detected once. Sequences were obtained from PBMCs or T cells enriched from blood (not recorded which). The receptors were sampled from a woman aged 25-40 years who had recovered from COVID-19.

There are a few counts of this clone. The chain joins TRBV30 to TRBJ2-1; no clear D. Trimming cost V 2 bases and J 4 bases, with 12 bases left between them. The CDR3 totals 14 residues. Per the germline V gene, CDR1 is GTSNPN and CDR2 is SVGIG (reference sequence). The CDR3 region is CAWSRGGLYNEQFF. The CDR3 region has the DNA TGTGCCTGGAGTCGAGGCGGTTTATACAATGAGCAGTTCTTC.

This chain links TRBV27 with TRBJ2-7, with unresolved D. The V end was cut by 2 bases, the J end by 7 bases, with 15 bases between. Germline CDR1 and CDR2: MNHEY and SMNVEV (reference sequence). The CDR3 totals 14 residues. In DNA, the CDR3 is TGTGCCAGCAGTTTAAAATCTCCCTCCAGGGAGCAGTACTTC. Its protein product is CASSLKSPSREQYF.

The chain employs TRBV19 and TRBJ1-3; 9 bases map to TRBD1. The CDR3 runs 14 residues. Looked up from germline, CDR1 is LNHDA and CDR2 is SQIVND (reference sequence). V shed 7 bases, J shed 6 bases, and the junction held 7 bases outside the gene matches. CDR3 protein: CASTDRGLENTIYF. CDR3 coding DNA: TGTGCCAGTACGGACAGGGGTTTAGAAAACACCATATATTTT.